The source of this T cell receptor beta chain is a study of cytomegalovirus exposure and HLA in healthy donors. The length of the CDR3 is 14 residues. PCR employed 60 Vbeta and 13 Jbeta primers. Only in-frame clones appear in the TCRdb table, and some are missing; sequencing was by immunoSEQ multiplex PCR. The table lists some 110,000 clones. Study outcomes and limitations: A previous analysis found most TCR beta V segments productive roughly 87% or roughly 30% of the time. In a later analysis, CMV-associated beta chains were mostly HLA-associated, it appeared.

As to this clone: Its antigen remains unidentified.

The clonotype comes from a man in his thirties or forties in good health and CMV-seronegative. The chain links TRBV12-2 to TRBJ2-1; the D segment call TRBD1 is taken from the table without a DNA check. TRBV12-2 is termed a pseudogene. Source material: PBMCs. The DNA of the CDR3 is TGTGCAAGTCGCTTAGCCAGCAGGGGAAATGAGCAGTTCTTC. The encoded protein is CASRLASRGNEQFF.